Sequencing of this T cell receptor beta chain was carried out in a study of cytomegalovirus exposure and HLA in healthy donors. Overall study findings and caveats: The HLA-A and HLA-B alleles of most subjects were reportedly predicted accurately from TCR beta sequences. In vitro assays verified that a few CMV-associated chains recognized CMV antigens specifically. There were several of the most significant clusters that appeared linked to common viral pathogens in a later analysis.

PCR involved 60 Vbeta and 13 Jbeta primers. Produced via immunoSEQ multiplex PCR; TCRdb's table is partial and in-frame only. The sample lists approximately 87,000 clones; 81% were seen once. This CDR3 contains 20 residues. Germline CDR1 reads LNHDA; CDR2 reads SQIVND (reference sequence). J was trimmed by 0 bases and V by 3 bases; bases with no gene match: 15. As concerns this clone: Its specificity is unknown.

Source material: PBMCs. The chain combines TRBV19 with TRBJ2-3; TRBD2 matches at 10 bases. The sequence derives from a woman in her 70s in good health and CMV-seropositive. The CDR3 loop is CASSIPGFSGRRTSTDTQYF. The CDR3 nucleotides are TGTGCCAGTAGTATCCCGGGATTTAGCGGGAGGCGAACTAGCACAGATACGCAGTATTTT.